This TCR beta chain was observed in a study of blood T cells in healthy people across ages (dated by TCRdb to between 2014 and 2017). Looking at the study overall: Template switching captured roughly one uniquely barcoded TCR beta cDNA molecule per two T cells in model experiments. The donors were split into four age groups: young (average about 16 years), middle-aged (around 37), aged (62) and long-lived (over 75). Two additional independent replicas of 1 million unique cDNA reads from the same blood draw were analyzed for two donors (one aged 18 to 29 and one aged 80 or older). To avoid experimental bias, donors of different ages were randomly spread across the sequencing lanes. To track age-related changes in TCR beta repertoire diversity, the study relied on deep sequencing normalized with unique cDNA molecular identifiers.

Findings and caveats that apply to the study as a whole: Estimates of total diversity based on one million sequenced T cells were considered lower bounds and underestimates. Observed TCR beta diversity per million T cells fell roughly linearly with age, and a significant reduction was already apparent by age approximately 41. Because profiling used bulk unsorted PBMCs, naive and antigen-experienced compartments could not be compared conclusively. Compared with the aged group, the long-lived group had more naive CD4+ T cells, fewer expanded clones and increased TCR diversity, suggesting age selection. Donor CMV infection status was unknown, potentially confounding age-related changes in expanded clonotypes. There was a strong correlation between observed TCR beta diversity and the percentage of naive T cells measured by flow cytometry.

On this clonotype itself: No cognate antigen has been identified for it. Base qualities are not at hand, and no much larger clone is one base apart.

The CDR3 numbers 14 residues from cysteine through phenylalanine. Only the CDR3 DNA stays, 42 bases, in frame from base 1. According to the germline V gene, CDR1 reads SGDLS and CDR2 reads YYNGEE. The germline V and J ends show losses of 5 bases and 8 bases respectively, and no gene match explains 9 bases of the junction. Donors were 39 systemically healthy Caucasian individuals from Russia aged 6 to 90 years. Roughly 10 milliliters of peripheral blood were collected from each donor into EDTA-treated Vacutainer tubes. Ficoll-Paque density-gradient centrifugation was used to isolate PBMCs, with at least 6.5 million per sample. Trizol reagent was used to extract total RNA from the PBMCs, yielding at least 5 micrograms per sample. For every donor, flow cytometry on a PBMC aliquot measured the percentage of naive CD45RAhigh/CD27high T cells. The library was prepared using 5' RACE. This sample was sequenced with an Illumina HiSeq 2500. A second PCR of roughly 7 to 11 cycles was performed with a sample-barcoded 5' primer and a J-beta primer mix. Each TCR beta cDNA molecule received a unique molecular identifier from a template-switch 5' adaptor carrying 12 random nucleotides. Each sample yielded at least 2.5 million CDR3-containing paired-end reads. First-strand cDNA synthesis was performed from all RNA using the Mint cDNA synthesis kit, with priming by a TRBC-specific oligonucleotide. Following uracil-DNA glycosylase treatment, a first 18-cycle PCR with universal primers M1SS and BC2_uni_R was performed on all cDNA. Turning to the authors' computational methods: Each sample was normalized by randomly selecting 1 million high-quality reads, each carrying a distinct molecular identifier. Instead of being binned into consensus sequences, reads that shared molecular identifiers were thrown out. MiTCR, set to a Q25 quality threshold and the strictest error-elimination algorithm, was used for CDR3 identification, clonotype clustering and error correction. Lower-bound total TCR beta diversity was estimated with a nonparametric unseen species model using Euler transformation. The public reads were reanalyzed by TCRdb: fastp trimming at Q25, MiXCR alignment, in-frame beta chains only. CDR3 protein duplicates are merged, each entry listing the most common genes and DNA. TCRdb's processing, not the study's, gives the V and J calls here. The sample records approximately 1,000,000 distinct CDR3 sequences, 45% of which are singletons. Of the sample, over 15% falls within the top ten clones.

The sequence came from a woman in her sixties in good health. This chain is built from TRBV9 and TRBJ2-1, with 8 middle bases fitting TRBD2. Material: blood. CDR3 loop: CASSVAGGPDEQFF. The DNA sequence follows: TGTGCCAGCAGTGTTGCGGGAGGTCCCGATGAGCAGTTCTTC.